A selection of T cell receptor beta chains follows, all from one sample in a study of shared clonotypes between healthy human individuals. The method was immunoSEQ multiplex PCR; TCRdb's version includes in-frame clones alone and lacks a portion of them. The sample holds about 2,100,000 clones, about 93% seen once. Sequenced: naive CD8+ T cells from PBMCs. These receptors were obtained from a young man in good health. Some clones in this sample may be carry-over from other donors' samples. Each CDR3 is given with its conserved first and last residue. The order of the fields is J gene, V gene, clone size, D gene, CDR3 DNA, CDR3 protein. The D gene is left open where the match is weak. The size field is filled for only some rows; it gives once, few, many or a size class.

>TRBJ2-7|TRBV5-1|once|NA
TGCGCCAGCAGCCCGGACCGGAGTCCGGGTGGGCAGTACTTC
CASSPDRSPGGQYF
>TRBJ1-2|TRBV19|NA|NA
TGTGCCAGTAGTATTGCGGAAACGGGCGGCTACACCTTC
CASSIAETGGYTF
>TRBJ1-5|TRBV27|NA|NA
TGTGCCAGCAGGCCCCGAGGGAACCAGCCCCAGCATTTT
CASRPRGNQPQHF
>TRBJ2-7|TRBV5-1|NA|NA
TGCGCCAGCAGCCCGGTCGCCTACGAGCAGTACTTC
CASSPVAYEQYF
>TRBJ2-2|TRBV13|NA|NA
TGTGCCAGCAGCTCGATCGAGGGCACCGGGGAGCTGTTTTTT
CASSSIEGTGELFF
>TRBJ2-7|TRBV10-2|NA|TRBD1
TGCGCCAGCCACGAGCCCGGACAGGGGGCTTACGAGCAGTACTTC
CASHEPGQGAYEQYF
>TRBJ2-3|TRBV5-4|NA|TRBD2
TGTGCCAGCAGCCAGGGACTAGCCCCTATGGGGACAGATACGCAGTATTTT
CASSQGLAPMGTDTQYF
>TRBJ1-1|TRBV27|NA|NA
TGTGCCAGCAGTTTATCGGGAGGGCACACTGAAGCTTTCTTT
CASSLSGGHTEAFF
>TRBJ2-7|TRBV2|NA|TRBD1
TGTGCCAGCATAGGGACAGGGGGCTCCTACGAGCAGTACTTC
CASIGTGGSYEQYF
>TRBJ2-1|TRBV2|NA|TRBD2
TGTGCCAGCAGACCCGGGACTAGCGGGAGCATAATCTCCTACAATGAGCAGTTCTTC
CASRPGTSGSIISYNEQFF
>TRBJ2-7|TRBV25-1|NA|NA
TGTGCCAGCAGTGAATCGACGATGAGGACACGGGTTTCAGAGCAGTACTTC
CASSESTMRTRVSEQYF
>TRBJ2-7|TRBV2|NA|TRBD1
TGTGCCAGCAGTGTCCCGACAGGGGTTGCCTACGAGCAGTACTTC
CASSVPTGVAYEQYF
>TRBJ2-7|TRBV18|NA|NA
TGTGCCAGCTCACCAGGGAACCAAGTATACGAGCAGTACTTC
CASSPGNQVYEQYF
>TRBJ2-7|TRBV27|NA|NA
TGCGCGGTCCGTGGGGCCCGTCGCGAGCAGTACTTC
CAVRGARREQYF
>TRBJ2-2|TRBV19|NA|NA
TGTGCCAGTAGTGTCTGGGAGAACACCGGGGAGCTGTTTTTT
CASSVWENTGELFF
>TRBJ2-5|TRBV6-1|NA|TRBD2
TGTGCCGGGGGGACTAGTTATTTGCCAAAAGAGACCCAGTACTTC
CAGGTSYLPKETQYF
>TRBJ2-5|TRBV7-9|once|NA
TGTGCCAGCAGCTCCGTTCTTGAGGAGACCCAGTACTTC
CASSSVLEETQYF
>TRBJ2-5|TRBV5-1|NA|NA
TGCGCCAGCAGCTTGGTGTCCGACCAAGAGACCCAGTACTTC
CASSLVSDQETQYF
>TRBJ2-7|TRBV28|NA|NA
TGTGCCAGCAGTTGGGGACGGTTCTCCTACGAGCAGTACTTC
CASSWGRFSYEQYF
>TRBJ2-1|TRBV7-2|NA|NA
TGTGCCAGCAGCTTAGAGGATGAGCAGTTCTTC
CASSLEDEQFF
>TRBJ1-1|TRBV7-9|NA|NA
TGTGCCAGCAGCCTAGGGGCAGAGAACACTGAAGCTTTCTTT
CASSLGAENTEAFF
>TRBJ2-1|TRBV2|NA|TRBD2
TGTGCCAGTGGACTAGGCAATGAGCAGTTCTTC
CASGLGNEQFF
>TRBJ1-3|TRBV11-2|NA|NA
TGTGCCAGCAGCTTAGATCTAAGGAACACCATATATTTT
CASSLDLRNTIYF
>TRBJ2-7|TRBV6-5|NA|TRBD2
TGTGCCAGCAGTTATGGCGGGAGAGGGTCCTACGAGCAGTACTTC
CASSYGGRGSYEQYF
>TRBJ2-7|TRBV7-9|once|NA
TGTGCCAGCAGCCCCCCTGGCGAGCAGTACTTC
CASSPPGEQYF
>TRBJ2-7|TRBV18|NA|NA
TGTGCCAGCTCACCACCGGTGGGGACCGGGGAGTCCTACGAGCAGTACTTC
CASSPPVGTGESYEQYF
>TRBJ2-5|TRBV27|NA|TRBD1
TGTGCCAGCAGTTTGGACAGGTGGGGGGAGACCCAGTACTTC
CASSLDRWGETQYF
>TRBJ2-5|TRBV11-2|NA|NA
TGTGCCAGCAGCCGCGGTGTGGGCCCCCCTAGAGAGACCCAGTACTTC
CASSRGVGPPRETQYF
>TRBJ1-5|TRBV2|NA|NA
TGTGCCAGCAGCGTATCCTCGGAAAGTAATCAGCCCCAGCATTTT
CASSVSSESNQPQHF
>TRBJ2-5|TRBV19|NA|NA
TGTGCCAGTAGTACCTGGAGCCAAGAGACCCAGTACTTC
CASSTWSQETQYF
>TRBJ2-5|TRBV4-1|NA|NA
TGCGCCAGCAGCCCCCGCGAGGGGGAAGAGACCCAGTACTTC
CASSPREGEETQYF
>TRBJ1-1|TRBV9|few|NA
TGTGCCAGCAGCGTAGGGGGTAGGACTGAAGCTTTCTTT
CASSVGGRTEAFF
>TRBJ1-1|TRBV9|NA|NA
TGTGCCAGCAGCGTAGAGGGGGGCTCTGATGAAGCTTTCTTT
CASSVEGGSDEAFF
>TRBJ1-1|TRBV27|NA|NA
TGTGCCAGCAGTTTAAGCCACTCAAGGGGCTACACTGAAGCTTTCTTT
CASSLSHSRGYTEAFF
>TRBJ2-1|TRBV7-2|NA|NA
TGTGCCAGCAGCCCGAAGGGGGGGACCTACAATGAGCAGTTCTTC
CASSPKGGTYNEQFF
>TRBJ2-5|TRBV7-9|NA|NA
TGTGCCAGCAGCTTAGCGCACGAGTATCAAGAGACCCAGTACTTC
CASSLAHEYQETQYF
>TRBJ2-7|TRBV27|NA|NA
TGTGCCAGCAGTTTTCTGGGGTCGGGGTACGAGCAGTACTTC
CASSFLGSGYEQYF
>TRBJ2-7|TRBV4-1|once|NA
TGCGCCAGCAGCCAAGATAGGGGGACACTTTACGAGCAGTACTTC
CASSQDRGTLYEQYF
>TRBJ1-2|TRBV29-1|NA|TRBD1
TGCAGCGTGAGGACAGGGCTGAACTATGGCTACACCTTC
CSVRTGLNYGYTF
>TRBJ2-2|TRBV5-1|NA|NA
TGCGCCAGCAGCTTGTCCCACAGGGTAGGCACCGGGGAGCTGTTTTTT
CASSLSHRVGTGELFF
>TRBJ1-2|TRBV5-1|NA|TRBD1
TGCGCCAGCAGCTTGGCCGGACAGGGGGCTTATTATGGCTACACCTTC
CASSLAGQGAYYGYTF
>TRBJ2-2|TRBV27|NA|NA
TGTGCCAGCAGTCCGGGACTCCCAAACACCGGGGAGCTGTTTTTT
CASSPGLPNTGELFF
>TRBJ2-1|TRBV10-1|few|NA
TGCGCCAGCAGTGAGACAGCAAAGCAGTTCTTC
CASSETAKQFF
>TRBJ2-1|TRBV6-5|NA|TRBD2
TGTGCCAGCAGTTACCCGATCCATGACGGGGGGAATGAGCAGTTCTTC
CASSYPIHDGGNEQFF